The 8 T cell receptor beta chains presented below share a single source sample, sequenced in a study of T cells after yellow fever vaccination. TCRdb processed the 5' RACE reads anew with MiXCR; each CDR3 protein has one entry. This sample has a few hundred thousand distinct CDR3 sequences, with around 8.6% found just once. Sample: CD4+ T cells sorted from PBMCs, taken 5 days after the yellow fever booster vaccination. The receptors originated from a man aged 18-30 years who received the YFV17D yellow fever vaccine.

The genes are TRBV6-5 and TRBJ1-1; D call uncertain. This CDR3 comprises 15 residues. With 2 bases removed from V and 1 base from J, the gap between germline ends came to 11 bases. The germline gives CDR1 MNHEY, CDR2 SVGAGI. The CDR3 is CASSYDHSENTEAFF. CDR3 nucleotide sequence: TGTGCCAGCAGTTACGATCACAGTGAGAACACTGAAGCTTTCTTT.

This clonotype was detected ten times or more. J is TRBJ2-7 and V is TRBV6-2 or TRBV6-3; either TRBD1 or TRBD2 may fit D (6 bases each). V was trimmed by 6 bases and J by 2 bases, leaving 14 bases between them. Germline assignment: CDR1 MNHEY and CDR2 SVGEGT. The CDR3 contains 14 residues. CDR3 nucleotide sequence: TGTGCCAGCAGCATACAGAGGGGGGCCTACGAGCAGTACGTC. Its translation: CASSIQRGAYEQYV.

The V gene is TRBV10-3, the J gene TRBJ2-5; D possibly corresponds to TRBD1 (8 bases). The V gene lost 4 bases and the J gene lost 5 bases, with 14 bases spanning the gap. The CDR3 sequence is 14 residues long. Germline V lookup: CDR1 ENHRY, CDR2 SYGVKD. CDR3 bases: TGTGCCATCAGTGGATACAGGGGGGGCGAGACCCAGTACTTC. This encodes CAISGYRGGETQYF.

In this sample, this clonotype turned up a few times. An end of the junction does not agree with germline; a read error may underlie this. The rearrangement links TRBV12-3 or TRBV12-4 to TRBJ2-3, with 11 bases that match TRBD1. The CDR3 covers 15 residues. The CDR3 coding sequence is TGTGCCAGCAGGGAAAGGACAGGGGGCACGGATACGCAGTATTTT. This codes for CASRERTGGTDTQYF.

This clonotype was observed a few times. The chain has TRBV12-3 or TRBV12-4 and TRBJ1-1, with D hard to call. The V gene lost 3 bases and the J gene lost 1 base, with 9 bases spanning the gap. CDR3 length equals 14 residues. CDR3 sequence reads: CASSFRTGNTEAFF. The CDR3 DNA reads as TGTGCCAGCAGTTTTCGTACGGGGAACACTGAAGCTTTCTTT.

This chain joins TRBV6-4 and TRBJ2-7; 9 nucleotides agree with TRBD1. The trim removed 3 bases at V and 4 bases at J, leaving 7 bases unmatched. Germline V gene lookup returns CDR1 MRHNA and CDR2 SNTAGT. The CDR3 loop spans 15 amino acids. In DNA form, the CDR3 reads TGTGCCAGCAGTGAGGGGACAGGGACCATTTACGAGCAGTACGTC. This sequence encodes CASSEGTGTIYEQYV.

The chain has TRBV7-6 and TRBJ1-5; D is possibly TRBD1 (5 bases). The CDR3 runs 16 residues. V was clipped by 1 base and J by 1 base, with 11 bases between them. Germline loops: CDR1 SGHVS, CDR2 FNYEAQ. CDR3 sequence: CASSLGGGESNQPQHF. In DNA, the CDR3 is TGTGCCAGCAGCTTAGGGGGGGGTGAAAGCAATCAGCCCCAGCATTTT. The complete variable domain, with remaining parts taken from reference TRBV7-6 and TRBJ1-5, reads GAGVSQSPRYKVTKRGQDVALRCDPISGHVSLYWYRQALGQGPEFLTYFNYEAQQDKSGLPNDRFSAERPEGSISTLTIQRTEQRDSAMYRCASSLGGGESNQPQHFGDGTRLSIL.

This clonotype was observed a few times. This rearrangement joins TRBV6-1 to TRBJ2-1, with TRBD2 identical over 10 bases. CDR3 length: 14 residues. With V trimmed by 7 bases and J by 6 bases, 6 bases remained unmatched. Germline loops: CDR1 MNHNS, CDR2 SASEGT. CDR3 sequence: CASIRASGGNEQFF. The CDR3 DNA sequence: TGTGCCAGCATCCGGGCTAGCGGGGGCAATGAGCAGTTCTTC.